This TCR beta chain was found in a study of T cell repertoires in cytomegalovirus infection. Study overall: Both CMV infection and a matching HLA type were indicated by public TCR beta signatures.

A single record per CDR3 protein comes from TCRdb applying MiXCR to the reads. The sample records roughly 920,000 distinct CDR3 sequences, less than 40% being singletons. Whole-study results and caveats: The cumulative frequency of public TCR beta families identified carriers of CMV plus the relevant HLA. HLA-C-restricted TCR beta clonotypes specific for CMV led the ex vivo response.

V lost 10 bases, J lost 6 bases, and 22 bases lay in between. The germline gives CDR1 LGHNA, CDR2 YSLEER. This CDR3 is built from 15 residues. On this clonotype: The antigen is not known.

This receptor was obtained from a human donor in good health (CMV status not recorded). Some clones in this sample may be carry-over from other donors' samples. This chain links TRBV4-3 with TRBJ1-5; D might be TRBD1 (5 bases). Sequencing used cultured CD8+ T cells from PBMCs, obtained from culture after CMV antigen stimulation. In nucleotides, the CDR3 is TGCGCCATATTCCGGGACCCGCCTTTCTGTCAGCCCCAGCATTTT. This codes for CAIFRDPPFCQPQHF.